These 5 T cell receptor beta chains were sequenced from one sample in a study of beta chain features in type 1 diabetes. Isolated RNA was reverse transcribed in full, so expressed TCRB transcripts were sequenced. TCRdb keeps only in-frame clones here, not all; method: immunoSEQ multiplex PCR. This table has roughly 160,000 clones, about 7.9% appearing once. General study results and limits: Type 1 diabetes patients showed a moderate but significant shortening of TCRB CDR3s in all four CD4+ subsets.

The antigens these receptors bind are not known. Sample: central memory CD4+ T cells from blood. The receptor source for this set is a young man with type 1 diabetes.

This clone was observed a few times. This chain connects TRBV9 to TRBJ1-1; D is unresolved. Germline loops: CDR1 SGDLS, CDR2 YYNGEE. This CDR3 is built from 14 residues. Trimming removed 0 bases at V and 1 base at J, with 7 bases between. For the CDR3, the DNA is TGTGCCAGCAGCGTAGCAAGCCAGAACACTGAAGCTTTCTTT. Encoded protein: CASSVASQNTEAFF.

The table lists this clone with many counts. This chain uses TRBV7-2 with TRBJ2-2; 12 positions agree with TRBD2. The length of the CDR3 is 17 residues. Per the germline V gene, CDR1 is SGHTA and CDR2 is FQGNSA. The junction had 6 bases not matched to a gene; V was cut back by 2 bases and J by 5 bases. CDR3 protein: CASSLRRLAGGTGELFF. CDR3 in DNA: TGTGCCAGCAGCTTACGAAGGCTAGCGGGAGGGACCGGGGAGCTGTTTTTT.

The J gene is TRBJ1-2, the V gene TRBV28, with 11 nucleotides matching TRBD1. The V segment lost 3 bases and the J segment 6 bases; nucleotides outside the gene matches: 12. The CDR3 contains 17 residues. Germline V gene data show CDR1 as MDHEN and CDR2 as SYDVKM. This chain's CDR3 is CASSFGTGGGSGHGYTF. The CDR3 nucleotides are TGTGCCAGCAGTTTCGGGACAGGGGGGGGAAGCGGGCATGGCTACACCTTC.

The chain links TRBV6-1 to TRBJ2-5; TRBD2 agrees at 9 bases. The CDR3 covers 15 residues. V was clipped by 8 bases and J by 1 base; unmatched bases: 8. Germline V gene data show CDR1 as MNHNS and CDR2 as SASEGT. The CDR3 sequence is CASRKAGGIQETQYF. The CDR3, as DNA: TGTGCCAGCCGAAAGGCGGGAGGGATCCAAGAGACCCAGTACTTC.

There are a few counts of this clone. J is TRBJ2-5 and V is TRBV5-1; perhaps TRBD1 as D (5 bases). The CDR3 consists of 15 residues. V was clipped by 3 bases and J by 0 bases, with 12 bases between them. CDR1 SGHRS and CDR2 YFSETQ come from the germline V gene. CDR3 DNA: TGCGCCAGCAGCTGGGGTGGGGCCTACCAAGAGACCCAGTACTTC. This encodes CASSWGGAYQETQYF.